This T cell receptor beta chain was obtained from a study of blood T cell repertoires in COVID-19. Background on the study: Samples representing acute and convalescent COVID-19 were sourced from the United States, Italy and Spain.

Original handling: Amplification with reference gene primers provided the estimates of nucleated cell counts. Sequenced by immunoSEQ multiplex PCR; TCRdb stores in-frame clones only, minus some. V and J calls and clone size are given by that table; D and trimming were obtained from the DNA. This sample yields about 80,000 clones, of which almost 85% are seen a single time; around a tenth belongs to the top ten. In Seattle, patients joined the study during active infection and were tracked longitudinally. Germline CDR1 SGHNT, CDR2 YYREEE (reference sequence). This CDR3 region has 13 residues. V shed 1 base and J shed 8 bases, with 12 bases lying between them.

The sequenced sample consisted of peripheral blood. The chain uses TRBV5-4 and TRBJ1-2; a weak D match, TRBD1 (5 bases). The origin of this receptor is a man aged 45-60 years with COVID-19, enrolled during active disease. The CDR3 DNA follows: TGTGCCAGCAGCTTGTTAGGGACTTACGGCTACACCTTC. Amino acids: CASSLLGTYGYTF.